These 2 T cell receptor beta chains originate from one sample sequenced in a study of T cell changes during pregnancy in multiple sclerosis (dated by TCRdb to the late 2010s). The library was obtained by the immunoSEQ multiplex PCR assay. What TCRdb holds here is the immuneACCESS table cut down to in-frame rearrangements. Part of the clones is not present; checked against another copy, under half of the missing clones reflect an unresolved V gene, and the others are unexplained. Across this sample there are over 50,000 clones, with roughly 86% seen only once. The ten top clones hold less than 2% of the sample. This material consisted of peripheral blood, taken in the first trimester of pregnancy. The receptors were gathered from a female donor with multiple sclerosis, enrolled in a pregnancy study.

The V and J genes are TRBV7-8 and TRBJ2-1; 10 bases are a match to TRBD1. From germline, CDR1 is SGHVS and CDR2 FQNEAQ. Trimming took 5 bases from V and 5 from J; bases not matched to a gene: 6. The CDR3 loop spans 15 amino acids. The CDR3 sequence: CASSLLTGGNNEQFF. The CDR3 DNA is TGTGCCAGCAGCCTGTTGACAGGGGGCAACAATGAGCAGTTCTTC.

This clone was detected a few times. The chain uses TRBV7-9 and TRBJ1-1; D is unresolved. Germline loops: CDR1 SEHNR, CDR2 FQNEAQ (reference sequence). Trimming stripped 10 bases from V and 0 bases from J, with 12 bases between. This CDR3 comprises 13 residues. CDR3 DNA sequence: TGTGCCACCACTAAAAACATGAACACTGAAGCTTTCTTT. Amino acid sequence: CATTKNMNTEAFF.